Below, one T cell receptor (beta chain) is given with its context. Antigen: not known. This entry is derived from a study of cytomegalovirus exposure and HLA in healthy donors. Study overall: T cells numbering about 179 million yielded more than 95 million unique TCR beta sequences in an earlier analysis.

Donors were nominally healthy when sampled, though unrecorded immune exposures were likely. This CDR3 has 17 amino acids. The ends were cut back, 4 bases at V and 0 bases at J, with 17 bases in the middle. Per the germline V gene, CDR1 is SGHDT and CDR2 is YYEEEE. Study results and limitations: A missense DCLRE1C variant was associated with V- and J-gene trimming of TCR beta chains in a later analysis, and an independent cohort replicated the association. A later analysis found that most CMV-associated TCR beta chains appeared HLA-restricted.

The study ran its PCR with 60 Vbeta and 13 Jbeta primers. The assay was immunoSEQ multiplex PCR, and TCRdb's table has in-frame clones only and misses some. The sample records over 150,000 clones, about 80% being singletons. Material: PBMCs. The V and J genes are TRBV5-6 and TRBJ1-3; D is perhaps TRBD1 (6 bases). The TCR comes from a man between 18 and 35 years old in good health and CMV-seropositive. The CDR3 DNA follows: TGTGCCAGCAGCCAAGGGACAAGCTCCCTCTCTGGAAACACCATATATTTT. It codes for CASSQGTSSLSGNTIYF.